Listed below are T cell receptor beta chains from one sample, sequenced in a study of blood T cell repertoires in COVID-19. TCRdb keeps only in-frame clones here, not all; method: immunoSEQ multiplex PCR. The data contain some 80,000 clones, roughly 84% of them singletons. Sequencing was performed on peripheral blood. These TCRs come from a human donor in a cohort sampled during active COVID-19. Both conserved end residues are part of each CDR3. D genes are given only for firm matches. Clone size is shown for a subset of rows, as once, few, many or a class of expanded clone.

17 TRBJ2-3 . . TRBV27 CASSLWQAPSSTDTQYF TGTGCCAGCAGTTTATGGCAGGCCCCCTCTAGCACAGATACGCAGTATTTT
16 TRBJ2-2 . . TRBV27 CASSLVWEKNTGELFF TGTGCCAGCAGTTTAGTCTGGGAGAAAAACACCGGGGAGCTGTTTTTT
14 TRBJ2-5 . . TRBV5-4 CASSDPNREETQYF TGTGCCAGCAGCGATCCAAACCGGGAAGAGACCCAGTACTTC
14 TRBJ1-5 . . TRBV6-5 CASRTTGPHQPQHF TGTGCCAGCAGGACCACAGGGCCCCATCAGCCCCAGCATTTT
15 TRBJ2-1 . . TRBV9 CASSVEGTPYNEQFF TGTGCCAGCAGCGTAGAGGGGACTCCCTACAATGAGCAGTTCTTC
11 TRBJ2-1 once . TRBV20-1 CSALRGDEQFF TGCAGTGCTCTCAGGGGCGATGAGCAGTTCTTC
13 TRBJ1-2 . . TRBV11-2 CASSSYRSYGYTF TGTGCCAGCAGCTCCTACAGAAGCTATGGCTACACCTTC
15 TRBJ2-7 . TRBD1 TRBV7-2 CASSIDRGFTYEQYF TGTGCCAGCAGCATCGACAGGGGGTTTACCTACGAGCAGTACTTC
15 TRBJ2-7 . TRBD1 TRBV5-1 CASSFLSDRAAEQYF TGCGCCAGCAGCTTCTTGTCCGACAGGGCGGCCGAGCAGTACTTC
16 TRBJ2-1 . TRBD2 TRBV7-2 CASSLGGLAGANEQFF TGTGCCAGCAGCTTAGGGGGACTAGCGGGGGCTAATGAGCAGTTCTTC
12 TRBJ1-4 once . TRBV29-1 CSVAQGGEKLFF TGCAGCGTTGCACAGGGCGGGGAAAAACTGTTTTTT
14 TRBJ1-6 . TRBD1 TRBV6-5 CASSKGAGNSPLHF TGTGCCAGCAGTAAGGGGGCTGGCAATTCACCCCTCCACTTT
14 TRBJ2-5 . TRBD1 TRBV11-2 CASQITGEQETQYF TGTGCCAGCCAAATCACAGGGGAACAAGAGACCCAGTACTTC
20 TRBJ2-3 . TRBD2 TRBV13 CASSLGGIAGGPPSTDTQYF TGTGCCAGCAGCTTAGGCGGGATAGCGGGGGGACCCCCGAGCACAGATACGCAGTATTTT
17 TRBJ1-1 . TRBD1 TRBV6-4 CASTHRDRGRKDTEAFF TGTGCCAGCACTCACCGGGACAGGGGGCGTAAGGACACTGAAGCTTTCTTT
14 TRBJ1-4 . . TRBV6-5 CASSSGSQMTKLFF TGTGCCAGCAGTTCCGGGAGTCAAATGACTAAACTGTTTTTT
13 TRBJ2-7 . TRBD1 TRBV5-1 CASSYGQGNSQYF TGCGCCAGCAGCTATGGACAGGGGAATAGTCAGTACTTC
14 TRBJ1-1 . TRBD1 TRBV5-1 CASSLQGGNTEAFF TGCGCCAGCAGCTTACAGGGGGGGAACACTGAAGCTTTCTTT
13 TRBJ2-7 . TRBD1 TRBV5-4 CASSLDRGGEQYF TGTGCCAGCAGCTTAGACAGGGGGGGCGAGCAGTACTTC
17 TRBJ2-5 . TRBD1 TRBV18 CASSPPRRSGGGETQYF TGTGCCAGCTCACCACCGAGACGTTCAGGGGGCGGAGAGACCCAGTACTTC
14 TRBJ2-7 . . TRBV12-1 CASSLTGGKVEQYF TGTGCCAGCAGCTTGACAGGGGGCAAGGTCGAGCAGTACTTC
12 TRBJ2-7 . TRBD1 TRBV7-9 CASSFLTGEQYF TGTGCCAGCAGCTTTCTGACAGGGGAGCAGTACTTC
15 TRBJ1-4 . . TRBV10-3 CAIRPGNGANEKLFF TGTGCCATCAGGCCCGGGAACGGTGCTAATGAAAAACTGTTTTTT
17 TRBJ2-3 . TRBD2 TRBV9 CASSARGLAGGTDTQYF TGTGCCAGCAGCGCGCGGGGACTAGCGGGAGGCACAGATACGCAGTATTTT
14 TRBJ2-7 . TRBD1 TRBV5-1 CASSSRQGSHEQYF TGCGCCAGCAGCTCCCGACAGGGCTCCCACGAGCAGTACTTC
15 TRBJ1-1 once . TRBV5-1 CASSLGTEMNTEAFF TGCGCCAGCAGCTTGGGGACAGAAATGAACACTGAAGCTTTCTTT
15 TRBJ2-6 . . TRBV3-1/TRBV3-2 CASRAGRTGANVLTF TGTGCCAGCAGGGCAGGGAGGACTGGGGCCAACGTCCTGACTTTC